What follows describes a single T cell receptor (beta chain). This entry belongs to a study of OX40 agonist ivuxolimab in advanced cancers. Repertoires were generated with immunoSEQ multiplex PCR, while TCRdb's copy carries only in-frame clones and drops some. The sample contains approximately 59,000 clones, 84% of which appear only once. V lost 11 bases to trimming and J lost 8 bases, with 12 bases between them. Germline CDR1 reads MDHEN; CDR2 reads SYDVKM. CDR3 size: 11 residues. The TCR originated in an adult with an advanced solid tumor such as melanoma, head and neck, liver or kidney cancer. The rearrangement uses TRBV28 and TRBJ1-4; D is unclear. The sequencing here drew on CD4+ or CD8+ T cells sorted from blood, taken in a trial of the OX40 agonist ivuxolimab. This CDR3 is CASLREEKLFF. CDR3 nucleotides: TGTGCCTCGTTAAGGGAAGAAAAACTGTTTTTT. Based on the CDR3 plus reference TRBV28 and TRBJ1-4, the full variable domain is DVKVTQSSRYLVKRTGEKVFLECVQDMDHENMFWYRQDPGLGLRLIYFSYDVKMKEKGDIPEGYSVSREKKERFSLILESASTNQTSMYLCASLREEKLFFGSGTQLSVL.